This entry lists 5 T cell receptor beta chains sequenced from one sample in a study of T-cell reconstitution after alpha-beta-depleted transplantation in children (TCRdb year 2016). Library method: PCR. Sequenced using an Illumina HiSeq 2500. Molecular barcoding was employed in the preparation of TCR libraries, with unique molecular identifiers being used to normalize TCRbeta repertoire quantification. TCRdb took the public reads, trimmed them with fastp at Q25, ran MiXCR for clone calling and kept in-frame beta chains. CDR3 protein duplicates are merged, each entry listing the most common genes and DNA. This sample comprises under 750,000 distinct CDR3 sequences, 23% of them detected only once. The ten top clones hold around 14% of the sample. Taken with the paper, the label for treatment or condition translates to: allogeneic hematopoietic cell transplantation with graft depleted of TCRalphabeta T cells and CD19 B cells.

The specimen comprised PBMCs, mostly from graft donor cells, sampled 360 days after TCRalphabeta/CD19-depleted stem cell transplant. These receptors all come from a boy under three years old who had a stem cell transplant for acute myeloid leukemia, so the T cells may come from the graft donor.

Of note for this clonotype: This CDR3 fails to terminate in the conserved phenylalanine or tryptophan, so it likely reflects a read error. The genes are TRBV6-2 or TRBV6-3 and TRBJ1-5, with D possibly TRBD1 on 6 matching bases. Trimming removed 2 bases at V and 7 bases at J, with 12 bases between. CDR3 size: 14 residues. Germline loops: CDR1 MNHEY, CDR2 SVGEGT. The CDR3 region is CASSYTTGFQPQHY. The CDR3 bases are TGTGCCAGCAGTTACACAACAGGGTTCCAGCCCCAGCATTAT.

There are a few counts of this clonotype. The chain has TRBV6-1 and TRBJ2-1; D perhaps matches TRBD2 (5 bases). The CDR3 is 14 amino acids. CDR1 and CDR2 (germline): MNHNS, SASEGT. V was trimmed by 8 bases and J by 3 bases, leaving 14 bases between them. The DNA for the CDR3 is TGTGCCAGCCGGAGAAGCGGTTTCTACAATGAGCAGTTCTTC. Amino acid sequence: CASRRSGFYNEQFF.

CDR3 sequence reads: CASSDGMNTEAFF. DNA for the CDR3: TGTGCCAGCAGCGACGGCATGAACACTGAAGCTTTCTTT. The chain recombines TRBV9 with TRBJ1-1; the D is unclear. The germline V gene has CDR1 SGDLS and CDR2 YYNGEE. The CDR3 runs to 13 residues. Trimming left V 3 bases short and J 0 bases short, with 6 bases between.

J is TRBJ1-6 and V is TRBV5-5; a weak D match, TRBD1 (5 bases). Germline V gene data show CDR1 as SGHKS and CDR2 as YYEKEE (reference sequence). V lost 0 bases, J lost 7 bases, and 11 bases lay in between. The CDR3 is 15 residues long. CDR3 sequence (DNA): TGTGCCAGCAGCTTGGTGCCGGGACCGAATTCACCCCTCCACTTT. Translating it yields CASSLVPGPNSPLHF.

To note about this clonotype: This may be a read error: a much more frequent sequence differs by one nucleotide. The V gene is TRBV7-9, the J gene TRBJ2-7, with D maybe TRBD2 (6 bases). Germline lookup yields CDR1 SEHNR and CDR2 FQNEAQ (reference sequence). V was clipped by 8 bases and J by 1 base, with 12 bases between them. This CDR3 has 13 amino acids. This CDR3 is CASGSGSSYEQYF. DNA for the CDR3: TGTGCCAGCGGTTCCGGGAGTTCCTACGAGCAGTACTTC.